These 21 T cell receptor beta chains were sequenced from one sample in a study of shared clonotypes between healthy human individuals. This table comes from immunoSEQ multiplex PCR, and its TCRdb copy is limited to in-frame clones, with some not included. Among roughly 490,000 clones listed, around 80% were seen once. Sequencing input: PBMCs. The receptor source for this set is a woman aged 40 to 55 in good health. Some clones in this sample may be carry-over from other donors' samples.

The sample holds one count of this clone. J is TRBJ2-1 and V is TRBV4-2; 7 bases align to TRBD2. The V segment lost 5 bases and the J segment 7 bases; nucleotides outside the gene matches: 5. The CDR3 is 13 residues long. CDR1 and CDR2 (germline): LGHNA, YNFKEQ. The DNA of the CDR3 is TGTGCCAGCAGCTCGGGACTATCAAATGAGCAGTTCTTC. Translation: CASSSGLSNEQFF.

The chain couples TRBV27 to TRBJ2-7; 8 bases are shared with TRBD2. CDR1 is MNHEY and CDR2 is SMNVEV in the germline V gene (reference sequence). The CDR3 runs to 13 residues. J lost 4 bases, V lost 9 bases, and 8 bases had no gene match. CDR3 sequence reads: CASSGGILYEQYF. The CDR3 DNA reads as TGTGCCAGTTCGGGGGGGATATTATACGAGCAGTACTTC.

The rearrangement joins TRBV5-1 to TRBJ2-2; 9 nucleotides line up with TRBD1. The V gene's germline CDR1 is SGHRS and CDR2 YFSETQ. CDR3 length equals 15 residues. J gave up 6 bases and V 5 bases, and 8 bases lay outside the gene matches. The CDR3 loop is CASRAGQGWAGELFF. The CDR3 bases are TGCGCCAGCAGGGCCGGACAGGGGTGGGCCGGGGAGCTGTTTTTT.

The rearrangement joins TRBV5-8 to TRBJ2-4, with D perhaps TRBD2 (6 bases). Trimming shortened V by 2 bases and J by 0 bases, and 18 bases separated the two germline ends. Per the germline V gene, CDR1 is SGHTS and CDR2 is YDEGEE. The CDR3 covers 18 residues. The CDR3 DNA is TGTGCCAGCAGCTTAACGGGACTGGAGGGACTAGCCAAAAACATTCAGTACTTC. It translates to CASSLTGLEGLAKNIQYF.

The rearrangement joins TRBV7-6 to TRBJ1-2; D is uncertain. The V end was cut by 1 base, the J end by 2 bases, with 11 bases between. Germline lookup yields CDR1 SGHVS and CDR2 FNYEAQ. The CDR3 loop spans 15 amino acids. CDR3 DNA sequence: TGTGCCAGCAGCTTAGGGAGAGGAGGAAACTATGGCTACACCTTC. Translated, it gives CASSLGRGGNYGYTF.

The rearrangement uses TRBV25-1 and TRBJ1-5; 8 bases are shared with TRBD1. Unmatched junction bases numbered 8, after V lost 5 bases and J lost 5 bases. In germline, CDR1 is MGHDK, CDR2 SYGVNS. This CDR3 is built from 15 residues. The CDR3 region is CASSQTGGTDQPQHF. The CDR3 region has the DNA TGTGCCAGCAGTCAAACAGGGGGTACGGATCAGCCCCAGCATTTT.

The chain has TRBV7-2 and TRBJ1-1, with D unclear. The CDR3 loop spans 14 amino acids. The V gene's germline CDR1 is SGHTA and CDR2 FQGNSA. V was cut by 5 bases and J by 6 bases, with 16 bases left in between. The CDR3 is CASSPDSIAPEAFF. DNA of the CDR3: TGTGCCAGCAGCCCCGACTCCATCGCCCCTGAAGCTTTCTTT.

This CDR3 reads CASSPGLAGRDEQFF. CDR3 bases: TGTGCCAGCAGCCCCGGACTAGCGGGAAGGGATGAGCAGTTCTTC. The J gene is TRBJ2-1, the V gene TRBV6-1, with 12 bases identical to TRBD2. The trim removed 6 bases at V and 8 bases at J, leaving 8 bases unmatched. The CDR3 has 15 residues. Germline CDR1 reads MNHNS; CDR2 reads SASEGT.

The table lists this clone with a few counts. The chain combines TRBV28 with TRBJ1-1, with D perhaps TRBD1 (5 bases). The V end lost 3 bases, the J end lost 8 bases, and 10 bases lay between the germline ends. The CDR3 has 12 amino acids. Germline values: CDR1 MDHEN, CDR2 SYDVKM. The CDR3 loop is CASSFGALEAFF. The CDR3 nucleotides are TGTGCCAGCAGTTTCGGGGCCCTAGAAGCTTTCTTT.

The J gene is TRBJ2-3, the V gene TRBV9, with TRBD2 matching over 8 bases. Unmatched junction bases numbered 4, after V lost 2 bases and J lost 2 bases. Germline CDR1 SGDLS, CDR2 YYNGEE. The CDR3 loop spans 15 amino acids. CDR3 nucleotides: TGTGCCAGCAGCGTGACTAGCGAGCACACAGATACGCAGTATTTT. Protein: CASSVTSEHTDTQYF. Full variable domain (outside the CDR3, taken from reference TRBV9 and TRBJ2-3): DSGVTQTPKHLITATGQRVTLRCSPRSGDLSVYWYQQSLDQGLQFLIQYYNGEERAKGNILERFSAQQFPDLHSELNLSSLELGDSALYFCASSVTSEHTDTQYFGPGTRLTVL.

The chain has TRBV7-2 and TRBJ2-2; 7 bases match TRBD1. V shed 5 bases, J shed 1 base, and the junction held 4 bases outside the gene matches. Germline V gene lookup returns CDR1 SGHTA and CDR2 FQGNSA. The CDR3 is made up of 15 amino acids. This CDR3 is CASSTRTGNTGELFF. CDR3 sequence (DNA): TGTGCCAGCAGCACCCGGACAGGGAACACCGGGGAGCTGTTTTTT. The complete variable domain, with remaining parts taken from reference TRBV7-2 and TRBJ2-2, reads GAGVSQSPSNKVTEKGKDVELRCDPISGHTALYWYRQSLGQGLEFLIYFQGNSAPDKSGLPSDRFSAERTGGSVSTLTIQRTQQEDSAVYLCASSTRTGNTGELFFGEGSRLTVL.

V and J are TRBV27 and TRBJ2-5, with unresolved D. The DNA matches TRBJ2-7 better at its end, which makes the J call doubtful. Germline V gene data show CDR1 as MNHEY and CDR2 as SMNVEV (reference sequence). This CDR3 contains 13 residues. The chain's CDR3 is CASSFRKGYEQYF. As DNA, the CDR3 is TGTGCCAGCAGTTTCCGAAAGGGTTACGAGCAGTACTTC.

The chain links TRBV5-1 to TRBJ2-7, with 11 positions matching TRBD2. This CDR3 is 17 amino acids long. Unmatched junction bases numbered 11, after V lost 2 bases and J lost 4 bases. Per germline, CDR1 SGHRS and CDR2 YFSETQ. CDR3 bases: TGCGCCAGCAGCTTCTTCCCCTTAGCGGGAGGGTCTTACGAGCAGTACTTC. Protein sequence: CASSFFPLAGGSYEQYF.

This clone was detected a few times. This sequence joins TRBV28 and TRBJ2-7; the D gene could be TRBD1 or TRBD2 (7 bases each). CDR3 length: 15 amino acids. Trimming took 2 bases from V and 0 from J, leaving 11 bases between them. Germline CDR1 reads MDHEN; CDR2 reads SYDVKM. This chain's CDR3 is CASSLSGTASYEQYF. The CDR3 DNA is TGTGCCAGCAGTTTAAGCGGGACAGCCTCCTACGAGCAGTACTTC. Full variable domain (outside the CDR3, taken from reference TRBV28 and TRBJ2-7): DVKVTQSSRYLVKRTGEKVFLECVQDMDHENMFWYRQDPGLGLRLIYFSYDVKMKEKGDIPEGYSVSREKKERFSLILESASTNQTSMYLCASSLSGTASYEQYFGPGTRLTVT.

This clone has a handful of counts. The chain is built from TRBV30 and TRBJ2-2; D possibly corresponds to TRBD1 (5 bases). V shed 3 bases and J shed 4 bases, with 9 bases lying between them. The CDR3 totals 13 residues. CDR1 is GTSNPN, CDR2 SVGIG, per germline (reference sequence). The CDR3 DNA sequence: TGTGCCTGGAGCAGGACACCCACCGGGGAGCTGTTTTTT. Protein product: CAWSRTPTGELFF.

This rearrangement joins TRBV5-1 to TRBJ2-3; 10 positions agree with TRBD2. Germline loops: CDR1 SGHRS, CDR2 YFSETQ. The ends lost 0 bases at V and 6 bases at J; junction bases unmatched: 4. There are 15 residues in the CDR3. The CDR3 sequence: CASSLASGSQDTQYF. CDR3 sequence (DNA): TGCGCCAGCAGCTTGGCTAGCGGGAGCCAGGATACGCAGTATTTT.

Of note for this clone: This sample includes further DNA sequences coding for the same CDR3. The V gene is TRBV18, the J gene TRBJ2-7, with a tentative D call TRBD2 (6 bases). Germline V gives CDR1 KGHSH, CDR2 LQKENI. CDR3 size: 14 residues. The V end was cut by 3 bases, the J end by 2 bases, with 11 bases between. CDR3 nucleotide sequence: TGTGCCAGCTCACCGCAGGGAGGCCCCTACGAGCAGTACTTC. This codes for CASSPQGGPYEQYF.

On this clone: At the DNA level, this CDR3 is encoded by other sequences in the same sample as well. This chain joins TRBV29-1 and TRBJ2-7; D is possibly TRBD1 (5 bases). Germline assignment: CDR1 SQVTM and CDR2 ANQGSEA. This CDR3 comprises 12 residues. Trimming cost V 4 bases and J 1 base, with 8 bases left between them. The CDR3 region is CSVADSSYEQYF. CDR3 sequence (DNA): TGCAGCGTTGCCGACAGTTCCTACGAGCAGTACTTC.

V gene TRBV18 combines with J gene TRBJ1-3; D is undetermined. Germline V gene sequence: CDR1 KGHSH, CDR2 LQKENI. The CDR3 spans 14 residues. Trimming cost V 3 bases and J 2 bases, with 8 bases left between them. CDR3 coding DNA: TGTGCCAGCTCACCGACCAGAGCTGGAAACACCATATATTTT. The encoded protein is CASSPTRAGNTIYF. The full variable domain, rest sourced from reference TRBV18 and TRBJ1-3, is NAGVMQNPRHLVRRRGQEARLRCSPMKGHSHVYWYRQLPEEGLKFMVYLQKENIIDESGMPKERFSAEFPKEGPSILRIQQVVRGDSAAYFCASSPTRAGNTIYFGEGSWLTVV.

The chain joins TRBV21-1 to TRBJ2-5. The J call is uncertain, as TRBJ2-7 better fits the DNA end. TRBV21-1 is a pseudogene locus. There are 11 residues in the CDR3. Written as DNA, the CDR3 is TGTGCCAGCAGCAAAGAGGACGAGCAGTACTTC. It yields the protein CASSKEDEQYF.

CDR3 amino acids: CASSHSGTANTGELFF. The CDR3 DNA sequence: TGTGCCAGCTCCCATAGCGGGACCGCGAACACCGGGGAGCTGTTTTTT. The V and J genes are TRBV18 and TRBJ2-2; 8 positions match TRBD2. CDR3 length equals 16 residues. The germline gives CDR1 KGHSH, CDR2 LQKENI. The V gene end was trimmed by 6 bases and the J gene end by 0 bases; junction bases not matched to a gene: 6.